This T cell receptor beta chain was sequenced for a study of shared clonotypes between healthy human individuals (TCRdb year 2020). Describing the broader study: The cohort included three men and a couple of women between 18 and 49 years of age. For each donor, three plates each were used for CD4 naive and CD4 memory, two plates were used for CD8 naive, and one plate was used for CD8 memory. To estimate repertoire size and how much clonotypes are shared between individuals, the study performed deep sequencing of blood TCR repertoires from a few healthy adults. Different laboratories and diverse techniques were used to prepare libraries and sequence TCR repertoires, to increase sequencing depth and limit assay-specific biases. Leukapheresis yielded between about 0.85 and 10 billion PBMCs per donor.

On the study overall, not on this receptor specifically: Compared with non-shared clonotypes, the clonotypes found in all four sorted-subset donors had higher generation probabilities. The genetic and exposure-history diversity represented was limited by the small number of donors. Pairwise subsampling led to the expectation that sequencing depth would affect the degree of clonotype sharing among donors. Sampling was restricted to blood, and TCR repertoires in tissue are likely to differ from TCR repertoires in blood. Incomplete sequencing was indicated by rarefaction of sorted-subset datasets, despite the large sequencing depth. Estimated clonotype richness was generally larger for naive than for memory subsets. Across four donors, approximately 5% of naive CD4, roughly 3.5% of naive CD8, around 2.1% of memory CD4, and 0.4% of memory CD8 clonotypes were shared.

Using the deep immunoSEQ assay, multiplex PCR amplified TCR CDR3 regions from genomic DNA. Extracted genomic DNA from each cell subset was spread evenly across all wells of several immunoSEQ 96-well plates, with each plate serving as a replicate. For sorted subsets, about 210 ng of genomic DNA, equivalent to roughly 30,000 T cell genomes, went into each replicate PCR. Purified libraries were quantified with a Qubit 3.0 fluorometer, sized on a Bioanalyzer 2100, and re-quantified with the KAPA Library Quantification kit. Each immunoSEQ 96-well plate was sequenced on its own single-read 150-cycle Illumina NextSeq 550 flow cell. The authors processed their data as follows. Because only junctional sequences without quality scores were contained in the immunoSEQ output, filtering matching that applied to full-length reads could not be performed. Sequences were annotated with PyIR, a Python wrapper for IgBLAST v1.9, using IMGT germline references to assign V/J genes and CDR3. Reads with weak V/J assignments (E-value above 1e-6), missing CDR3, stop codons, out-of-frame junctions, or ambiguous translated residues were removed. V3J clonotypes were defined as sequences sharing an identical inferred V gene, J gene, and CDR3 amino acid sequence. To compute the percentage overlap between repertoires, the number of shared unique clonotypes was divided by the size of the smaller repertoire. Three approaches were used to assess repertoire richness: RTK rarefaction, the Chao1 estimator, and Recon v2.1 estimates of unobserved clonotypes. Generation probabilities were computed with OLGA for all TCRbeta clonotypes obtained by the gDNA method from four donors. TCRdb obtained this table from immuneACCESS and retained in-frame rearrangements with V and J assigned. These tables miss some clones; where compared with another copy, unresolved V genes account for less than half of the shortfall, and the remainder is unexplained. V and J calls and clone size follow that table, whereas D and trimming were derived from the DNA. Within this sample are a few million clones, with approximately 92% of them counted one time only. Over 0.12% of the sample is in the top ten clones.

With regard to this clone: Its antigen specificity is not known. No quality values exist for individual bases; no much larger clone is one base distant.

Donors were healthy HIV-negative adults with no recently reported acute infections or vaccinations. All donors were Caucasian adults living in Nashville, Tennessee, USA. Magnetic negative selection was used to enrich CD4+ T cells, after which naive cells were positively selected on CD45RA and the negative fraction became the memory subset. After blood collection by leukapheresis, PBMCs were isolated using Ficoll-Histopaque density gradient centrifugation and then cryopreserved in the vapor phase of liquid nitrogen. Analytical flow cytometry was used to check the purity and quantity of each magnetically sorted T cell population. Each sorted fraction had its genomic DNA isolated and then quantified by UV absorbance on a Nanodrop 2000c. Including cysteine and phenylalanine, the CDR3 has 14 amino acids. Only CDR3 DNA remains: 42 bases, in frame from the first base. The junction shows trimming of 4 bases on V and 8 bases on J, and the gene matches do not reach 3 bases of it. From the germline V gene, CDR1 is MGHDK and CDR2 is SYGVNS.

The chain is made from TRBV25-1 and TRBJ1-6; 9 central bases correspond to TRBD1. The clonotype was recovered from a man aged 18-30 years in good health. The sample comprised naive CD4+ T cells sorted from blood. What the cell subset or site label conveys for this sample: CD45RA+ positively selected. The DNA sequence is TGTGCCAGCAGTGCGGGACAGGGCTATTCACCCCTCCACTTT. This encodes CASSAGQGYSPLHF.